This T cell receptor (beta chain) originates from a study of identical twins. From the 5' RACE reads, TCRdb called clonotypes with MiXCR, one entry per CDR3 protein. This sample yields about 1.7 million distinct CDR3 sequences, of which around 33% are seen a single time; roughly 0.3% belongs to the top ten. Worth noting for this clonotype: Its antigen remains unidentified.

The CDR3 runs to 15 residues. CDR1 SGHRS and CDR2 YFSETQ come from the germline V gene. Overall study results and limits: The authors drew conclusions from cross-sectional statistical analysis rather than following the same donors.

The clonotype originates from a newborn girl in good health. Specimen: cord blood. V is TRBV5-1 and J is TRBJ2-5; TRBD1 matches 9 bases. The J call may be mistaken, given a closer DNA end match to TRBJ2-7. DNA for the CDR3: TGCGCCAGCAGCTTGGCCGGGGACAGGGTCTACGAGCAGTACTTC. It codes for CASSLAGDRVYEQYF.